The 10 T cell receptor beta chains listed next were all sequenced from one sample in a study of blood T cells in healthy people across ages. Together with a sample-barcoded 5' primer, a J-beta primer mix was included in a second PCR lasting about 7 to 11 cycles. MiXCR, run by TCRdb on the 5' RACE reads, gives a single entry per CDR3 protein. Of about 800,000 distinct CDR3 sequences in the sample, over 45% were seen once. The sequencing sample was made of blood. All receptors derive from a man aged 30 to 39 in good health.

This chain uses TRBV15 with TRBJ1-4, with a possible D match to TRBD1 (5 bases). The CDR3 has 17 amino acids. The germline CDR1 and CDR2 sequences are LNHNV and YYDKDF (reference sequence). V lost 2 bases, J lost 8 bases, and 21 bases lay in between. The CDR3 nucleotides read TGTGCCACCAGCAGAACCGGGATTGGGGCGGGTCAGGAAAAACTGTTTTTT. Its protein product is CATSRTGIGAGQEKLFF.

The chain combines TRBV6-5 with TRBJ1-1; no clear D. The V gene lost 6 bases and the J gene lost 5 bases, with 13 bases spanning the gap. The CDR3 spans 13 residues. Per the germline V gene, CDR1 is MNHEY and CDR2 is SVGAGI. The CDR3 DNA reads TGTGCCAGCAGCCGCCCTGGGAGGACTGAAGCTTTCTTT. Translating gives CASSRPGRTEAFF.

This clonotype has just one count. The CDR3 coding sequence is TGCGCCAGCAGTGGAATCGGGCAGAATGAGCAGTACTTC. The encoded protein is CASSGIGQNEQYF. The rearrangement uses TRBV5-1 and TRBJ2-5; D remains ambiguous. The V and J ends lost 5 bases and 11 bases respectively, with 19 bases between them. CDR3 length equals 13 residues. The germline CDR1 and CDR2 sequences are SGHRS and YFSETQ.

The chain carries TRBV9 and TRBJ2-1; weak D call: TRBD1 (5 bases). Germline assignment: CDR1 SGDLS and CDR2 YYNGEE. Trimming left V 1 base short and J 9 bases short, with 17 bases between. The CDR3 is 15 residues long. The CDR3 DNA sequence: TGTGCCAGCAGCGTAAGACCAGGACACACCGCTGAGCAGTTCTTC. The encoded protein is CASSVRPGHTAEQFF.

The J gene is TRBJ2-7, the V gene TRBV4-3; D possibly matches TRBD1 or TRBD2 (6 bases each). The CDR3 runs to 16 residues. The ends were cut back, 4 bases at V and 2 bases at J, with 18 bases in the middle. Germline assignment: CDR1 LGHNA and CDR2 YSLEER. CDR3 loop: CASSPAQGRPTYEQYF. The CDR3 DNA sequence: TGCGCCAGCAGCCCCGCCCAGGGGAGGCCAACCTACGAGCAGTACTTC.

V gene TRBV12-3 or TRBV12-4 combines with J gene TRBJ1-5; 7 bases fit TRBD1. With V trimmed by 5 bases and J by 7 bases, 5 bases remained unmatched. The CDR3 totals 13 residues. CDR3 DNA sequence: TGTGCCAGCAGTGAGGGGGCAAGGCAGCCCCAGCATTTT. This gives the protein CASSEGARQPQHF.

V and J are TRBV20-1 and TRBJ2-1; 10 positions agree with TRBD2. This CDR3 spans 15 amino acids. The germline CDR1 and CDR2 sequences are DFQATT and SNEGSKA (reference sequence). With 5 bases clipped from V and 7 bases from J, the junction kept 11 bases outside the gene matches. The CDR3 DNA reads TGCAGTGCTGGCCACCAGCGGGGGGGCCGGAATGAGCAGTTCTTC. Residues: CSAGHQRGGRNEQFF.

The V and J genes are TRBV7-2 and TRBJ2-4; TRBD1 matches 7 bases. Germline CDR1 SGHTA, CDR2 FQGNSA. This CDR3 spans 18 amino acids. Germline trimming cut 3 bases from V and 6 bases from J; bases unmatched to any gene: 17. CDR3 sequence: CASSFRRGNTGVANIQYF. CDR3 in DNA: TGTGCCAGCAGCTTCCGACGCGGCAACACAGGGGTGGCAAACATTCAGTACTTC.

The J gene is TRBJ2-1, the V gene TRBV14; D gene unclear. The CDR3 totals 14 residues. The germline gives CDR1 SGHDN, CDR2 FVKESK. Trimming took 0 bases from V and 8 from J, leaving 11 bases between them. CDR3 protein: CASSQELVVHEQFF. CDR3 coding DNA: TGTGCCAGCAGCCAAGAACTCGTAGTGCATGAGCAGTTCTTC.

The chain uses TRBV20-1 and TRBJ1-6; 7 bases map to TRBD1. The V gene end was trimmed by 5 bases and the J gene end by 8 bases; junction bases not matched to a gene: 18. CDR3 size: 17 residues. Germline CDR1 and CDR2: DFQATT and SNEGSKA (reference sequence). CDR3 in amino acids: CSAEGFGRAGGYSPLHF. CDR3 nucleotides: TGCAGTGCTGAGGGTTTCGGGAGGGCAGGGGGATATTCACCCCTCCACTTT.